The entry that follows covers one T cell receptor (beta chain) sequence. Its specificity is not known. This specimen comes from a study of shared clonotypes between healthy human individuals. Regarding the study as a whole: Limited genetic and exposure-history diversity came from having few donors.

Study donors comprised healthy, HIV-negative adults devoid of recent acute infection or vaccination. PCR replicates from unsorted PBMC used about 290 ng DNA, and this amount was roughly 32,000 T cell genomes. With ten immunoSEQ deep assay plates, unsorted PBMC DNA underwent sequencing. TCRdb's table, derived via immunoSEQ multiplex PCR, lists solely in-frame clones and lacks some. The sample comprises about half a million clones, 79% of which are singletons, and about 12% rests with the top ten. The CDR3 loop spans 14 amino acids. The germline CDR1 and CDR2 sequences are MNHNY and SVGAGI (reference sequence). V was trimmed by 9 bases and J by 0 bases, leaving 11 bases between them.

Material: PBMCs. The chain has TRBV6-6 and TRBJ1-4, with D possibly TRBD1 on 5 matching bases. The receptor was derived from a woman between 40 and 55 years old in good health. Some clones in this sample may be carry-over from other donors' samples. CDR3 residues: CARRGTPTNEKLFF. The CDR3 DNA follows: TGTGCCAGACGGGGCACCCCAACTAATGAAAAACTGTTTTTT.